This T cell receptor beta chain was found in a study of cytomegalovirus exposure and HLA in healthy donors. The wider study: In an early release, HLA-typed donors contributed roughly 85 million unique TCR sequences.

The CDR3 has 18 amino acids. Germline V gene data show CDR1 as MNHEY and CDR2 as SMNVEV (reference sequence). V lost 4 bases to trimming and J lost 0 bases, with 19 bases between them. Study-wide findings and caveats: With later analysis, a missense DCLRE1C variant became linked to TCR beta V- and J-gene trimming.

This clone was detected only a few times. Its antigen remains unidentified. The study ran its PCR with 60 Vbeta and 13 Jbeta primers. Sequenced by immunoSEQ multiplex PCR; TCRdb stores in-frame clones only, minus some. The data contain fewer than 120,000 clones, 76% of them singletons. The sequence was collected from a man aged 25 to 40 in good health and CMV-seropositive. Sequenced input: PBMCs. The J gene is TRBJ2-1, the V gene TRBV27, with a possible D match to TRBD2 (6 bases). As DNA, the CDR3 is TGTGCCAGCAGTTCCCCCCGATGGGCGGGGAGCTCCTACAATGAGCAGTTCTTC. It translates to CASSSPRWAGSSYNEQFF.